The 4 T cell receptor beta chains below all came from one sample that was sequenced in a study of CD8+ T cells in alopecia areata. Documented treatment: oral pan-JAK inhibitor, 5-10 mg twice daily. Following extraction, RNA underwent reverse transcription to cDNA, which served as the sequencing template. Here immunoSEQ multiplex PCR was the method, and the copy in TCRdb shows in-frame clones only, minus some. Of 95,000 to 100,000 clones in the sample, roughly 56% were seen once. Sequences were derived from CD8+ T cells sorted from blood, sampled at roughly week 58, from a patient treated with tofacitinib. The receptors were sampled from a human donor with alopecia areata.

This sequence joins TRBV19 and TRBJ2-1; D call uncertain. Between the trimmed V and J ends, which lost 3 bases and 2 bases, there was a span of 2 bases. Germline V gives CDR1 LNHDA, CDR2 SQIVND (reference sequence). CDR3 length equals 12 residues. CDR3 sequence (DNA): TGTGCCAGTAGTATGGCCTACAATGAGCAGTTCTTC. Protein product: CASSMAYNEQFF.

This clone appeared a few times. V is TRBV6-5 and J is TRBJ1-2, with 7 bases fitting TRBD1. This CDR3 is built from 14 residues. Unmatched junction bases numbered 6, after V lost 6 bases and J lost 2 bases. Germline loops: CDR1 MNHEY, CDR2 SVGAGI. In DNA form, the CDR3 reads TGTGCCAGCAGCCGCGGGGGACAGAACTATGGCTACACCTTC. Its translation is CASSRGGQNYGYTF.

The chain combines TRBV7-6 with TRBJ1-6, with a tentative D call TRBD1 (5 bases). From germline, CDR1 is SGHVS and CDR2 FNYEAQ. V was shortened by 6 bases and J by 5 bases, with 11 bases between the two germline ends. CDR3 length: 14 residues. DNA of the CDR3: TGTGCCAGCAGGTCTGGGGGTGATAATTCACCCCTCCACTTT. It translates to CASRSGGDNSPLHF.

The rearrangement uses TRBV27 and TRBJ2-7; no clear D gene. Per germline, CDR1 MNHEY and CDR2 SMNVEV (reference sequence). The CDR3 runs to 14 residues. Trimming shortened V by 2 bases and J by 0 bases, and 8 bases separated the two germline ends. The CDR3 nucleotides are TGTGCCAGCAGTTTAACGGCTAGCTCCTACGAGCAGTACTTC. Its protein product is CASSLTASSYEQYF.